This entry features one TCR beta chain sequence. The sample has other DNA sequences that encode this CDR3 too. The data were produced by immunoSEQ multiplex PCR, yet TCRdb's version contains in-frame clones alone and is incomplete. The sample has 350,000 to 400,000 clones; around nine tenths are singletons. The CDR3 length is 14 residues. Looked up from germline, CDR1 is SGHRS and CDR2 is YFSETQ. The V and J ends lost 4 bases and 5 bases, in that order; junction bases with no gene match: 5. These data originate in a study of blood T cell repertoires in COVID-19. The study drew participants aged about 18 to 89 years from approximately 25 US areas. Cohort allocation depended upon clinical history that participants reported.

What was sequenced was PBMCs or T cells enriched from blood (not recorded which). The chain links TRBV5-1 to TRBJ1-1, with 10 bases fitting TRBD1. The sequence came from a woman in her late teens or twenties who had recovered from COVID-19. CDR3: CASSLGQGGTEAFF. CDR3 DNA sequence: TGCGCCAGCAGCCTAGGACAGGGGGGAACTGAAGCTTTCTTT.